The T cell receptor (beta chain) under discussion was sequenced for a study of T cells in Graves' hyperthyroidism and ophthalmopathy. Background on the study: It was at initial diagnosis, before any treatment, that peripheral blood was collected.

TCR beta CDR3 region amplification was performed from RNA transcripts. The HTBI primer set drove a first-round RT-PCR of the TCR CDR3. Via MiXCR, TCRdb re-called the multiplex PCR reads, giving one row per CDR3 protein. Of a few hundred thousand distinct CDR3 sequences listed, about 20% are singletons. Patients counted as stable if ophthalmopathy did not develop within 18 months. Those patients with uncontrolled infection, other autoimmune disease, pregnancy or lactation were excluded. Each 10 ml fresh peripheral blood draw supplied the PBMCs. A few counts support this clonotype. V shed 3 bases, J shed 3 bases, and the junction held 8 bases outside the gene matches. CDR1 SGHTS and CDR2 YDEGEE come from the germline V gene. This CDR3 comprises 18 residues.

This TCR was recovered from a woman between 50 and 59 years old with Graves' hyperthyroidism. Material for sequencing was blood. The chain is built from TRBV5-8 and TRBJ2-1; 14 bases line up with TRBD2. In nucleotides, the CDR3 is TGTGCCAGCAGCTCGGGACTAGCGGGAGCTTTAGGCTACAATGAGCAGTTCTTC. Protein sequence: CASSSGLAGALGYNEQFF. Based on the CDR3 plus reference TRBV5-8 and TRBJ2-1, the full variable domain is EAGVTQSPTHLIKTRGQQATLRCSPISGHTSVYWYQQALGLGLQFLLWYDEGEERNRGNFPPRFSGRQFPNYSSELNVNALELEDSALYLCASSSGLAGALGYNEQFFGPGTRLTVL.